This T cell receptor (beta chain) was identified in a study of blood T cell repertoires in COVID-19. For the study at large: Samples taken during acute and convalescent COVID-19 were collected in the United States, Italy and Spain. The cDNA or gDNA used as material had been derived from T cells, B-cell-depleted T cells, or PBMCs.

Authors' processing steps: How many nucleated cells were present was estimated from reference gene primer amplification. The repertoire was sequenced with immunoSEQ multiplex PCR; TCRdb's copy has only in-frame clones and lacks some. The V and J calls and clone size were taken over from that table, and D and trimming were inferred from the DNA. The table includes tens of thousands of clones, around nine tenths detected once. V lost 6 bases and J lost 0, with 8 bases in between. The CDR3 is made up of 13 amino acids. The germline V gene encodes CDR1 MNHEY and CDR2 SVGAGI. The V gene is TRBV6-5, the J gene TRBJ2-5; tentative D call: TRBD1 (5 bases). The source material was peripheral blood. This clonotype was sampled from a man aged 50 to 60 with acute or convalescent COVID-19. CDR3 sequence: CASRWTHQETQYF. Here the CDR3 DNA reads TGTGCCAGCAGATGGACACACCAAGAGACCCAGTACTTC.